This T cell receptor (beta chain) was captured in a study of blood T cell repertoires in COVID-19 (dated by TCRdb to the early 2020s). Background for the entire study: The collaborator samples originated in the United States, Italy and Spain and spanned the acute and convalescent phases of COVID-19. The samples were drawn from two sources: the first 160 participants of the ongoing ImmuneRACE study, and 950 to 1,500 subjects contributed by 6 global collaborators. The repertoires were released in a freely available public database meant as a resource for research on the immune response to SARS-CoV-2. The prospective study material was composed of cDNA or gDNA derived from T cells, B-cell-depleted T cells, or PBMCs. HLA class I and class II types, where available, came from metadata supplied by the sample provider rather than from assay-based typing. Subjects who had been exposed to COVID-19, were actively infected with it, or had recovered from it provided the deeply sampled blood TCRbeta repertoires that made up the dataset. A de-identified subject ID, COVID-19 status, age in years and sex were almost always included in the sample metadata. Study-level results and caveats: How much clinical and demographic metadata was included differed by source and by participant, and the metadata was provided uncurated.

TCRbeta CDR3 regions were amplified from genomic DNA using the immunoSEQ Assay, a bias-controlled multiplex PCR. The authors' pipeline ran thus. The number of nucleated cells in each sample was estimated by amplification of reference gene primers within the assay. To quantify the absolute abundance of each unique TCRbeta CDR3 rearrangement, sequence reads were collapsed and filtered. For each sample, productive Simpson clonality was calculated as the square root of Simpson's diversity index across productive rearrangements. What TCRdb holds here is the immuneACCESS table cut down to in-frame rearrangements. Part of the clones is not present; checked against another copy, under half of the missing clones reflect an unresolved V gene, and the others are unexplained. That table is the source of V, J and clone size, and D and trimming were worked out from the DNA. In all, the sample holds approximately 150,000 clones, and 70% to 90% of those were seen once. The top ten hold 2% to 2.5% of the sample.

Samples from volunteer blood donors who had recovered from COVID-19 were contributed by a second Seattle source. Collaborating institutions collected whole blood in K2EDTA tubes following their own protocols. For TCRbeta analysis, collaborator samples were shipped as frozen whole blood, as isolated PBMCs, or as DNA extracted from either sample type. To note about this clone: Its antigen remains undetermined. It has no much larger one-base neighbor in the sample; base qualities were not kept.

The CDR3 covers 18 residues, taking in both the cysteine and the phenylalanine. Only the CDR3 DNA stays, 54 bases, in frame from base 1. The germline V gene (reference sequence) supplies CDR1 LNHDA and CDR2 SQIVND. The germline V and J ends show losses of 4 bases and 1 base respectively, and no gene match explains 12 bases of the junction. The clonotype comes from a man over 45 who had recovered from COVID-19. The chain links TRBV19 with TRBJ1-5; the central 8 bases match TRBD1. Sequencing was carried out using peripheral blood. In nucleotide form, the sequence is TGTGCCAGTAGTAAGGCCGGGGGGACAGGAGCCAGCAATCAGCCCCAGCATTTT. It codes for CASSKAGGTGASNQPQHF.